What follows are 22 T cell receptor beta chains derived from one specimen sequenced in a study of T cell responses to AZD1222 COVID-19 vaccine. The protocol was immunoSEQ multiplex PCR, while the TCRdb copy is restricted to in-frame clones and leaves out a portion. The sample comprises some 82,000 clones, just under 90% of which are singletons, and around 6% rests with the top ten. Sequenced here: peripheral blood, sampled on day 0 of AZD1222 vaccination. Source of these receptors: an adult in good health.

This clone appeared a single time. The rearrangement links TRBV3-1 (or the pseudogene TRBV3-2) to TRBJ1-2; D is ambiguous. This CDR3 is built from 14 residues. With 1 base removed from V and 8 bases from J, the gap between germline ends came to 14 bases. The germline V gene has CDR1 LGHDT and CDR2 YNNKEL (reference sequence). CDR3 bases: TGTGCCAGCAGCCAAGTTAGGGCCGCCTCGGGCTACACCTTC. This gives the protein CASSQVRAASGYTF.

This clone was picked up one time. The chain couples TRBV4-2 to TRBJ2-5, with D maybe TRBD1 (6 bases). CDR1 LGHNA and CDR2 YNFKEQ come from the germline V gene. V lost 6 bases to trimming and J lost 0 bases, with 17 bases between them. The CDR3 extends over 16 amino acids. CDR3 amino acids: CASREGTRVYQETQYF. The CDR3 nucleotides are TGTGCCAGCAGGGAAGGGACACGGGTGTACCAAGAGACCCAGTACTTC.

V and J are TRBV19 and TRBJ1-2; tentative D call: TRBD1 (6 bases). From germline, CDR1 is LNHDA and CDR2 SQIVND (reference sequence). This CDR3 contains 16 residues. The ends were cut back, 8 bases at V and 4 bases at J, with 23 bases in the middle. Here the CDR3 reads CASRPEAFRGPYGYTF. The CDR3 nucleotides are TGTGCCAGTCGACCCGAGGCGTTCAGGGGTCCCTATGGCTACACCTTC.

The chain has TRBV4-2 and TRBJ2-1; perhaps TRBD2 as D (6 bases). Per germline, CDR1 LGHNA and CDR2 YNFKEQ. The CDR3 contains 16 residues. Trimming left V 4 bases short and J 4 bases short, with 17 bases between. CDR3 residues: CASSPPSVTMYNEQFF. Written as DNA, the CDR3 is TGTGCCAGCAGCCCACCTAGCGTTACAATGTACAATGAGCAGTTCTTC.

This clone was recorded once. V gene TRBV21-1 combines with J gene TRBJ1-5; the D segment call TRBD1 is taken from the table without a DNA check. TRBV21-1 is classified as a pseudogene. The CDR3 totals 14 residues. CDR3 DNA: TGTGCCAACTCGACCGACAGCCTAACCTTGCCCCAGCATTTT. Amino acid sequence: CANSTDSLTLPQHF.

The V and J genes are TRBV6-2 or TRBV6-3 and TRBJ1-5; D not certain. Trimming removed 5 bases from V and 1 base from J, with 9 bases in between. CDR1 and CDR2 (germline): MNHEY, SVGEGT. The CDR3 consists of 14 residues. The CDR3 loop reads CASSQVNSNQPQHF. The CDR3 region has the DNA TGTGCCAGCAGTCAAGTGAACAGCAATCAGCCCCAGCATTTT.

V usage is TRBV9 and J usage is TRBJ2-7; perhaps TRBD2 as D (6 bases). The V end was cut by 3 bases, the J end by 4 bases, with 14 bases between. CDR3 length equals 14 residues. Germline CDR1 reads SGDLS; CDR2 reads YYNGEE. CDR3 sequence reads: CASSEGLVGYEQYF. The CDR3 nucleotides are TGTGCCAGCAGCGAGGGACTGGTGGGGTACGAGCAGTACTTC.

The chain's CDR3 is CASSQVTFGYNEQFF. The DNA of the CDR3 is TGCGCCAGCAGCCAAGTTACGTTCGGCTACAATGAGCAGTTCTTC. V is TRBV4-1 and J is TRBJ2-1; D is unresolved. The CDR3 has 15 residues. Trimming shortened V by 1 base and J by 3 bases, and 10 bases separated the two germline ends. Germline CDR1 MGHRA, CDR2 YSYEKL.

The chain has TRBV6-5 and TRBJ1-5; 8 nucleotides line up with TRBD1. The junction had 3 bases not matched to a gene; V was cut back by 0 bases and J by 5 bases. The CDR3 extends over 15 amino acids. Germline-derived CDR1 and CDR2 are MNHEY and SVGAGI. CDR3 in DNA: TGTGCCAGCAGTTACTCGCAACAGGGGGATCAGCCCCAGCATTTT. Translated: CASSYSQQGDQPQHF.

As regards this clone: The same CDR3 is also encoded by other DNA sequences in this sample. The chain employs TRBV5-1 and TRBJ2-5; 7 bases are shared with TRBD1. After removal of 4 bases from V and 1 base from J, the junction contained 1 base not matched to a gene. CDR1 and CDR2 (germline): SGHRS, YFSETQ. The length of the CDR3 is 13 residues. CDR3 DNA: TGCGCCAGCAGCCGGGACAGCCAAGAGACCCAGTACTTC. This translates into CASSRDSQETQYF.

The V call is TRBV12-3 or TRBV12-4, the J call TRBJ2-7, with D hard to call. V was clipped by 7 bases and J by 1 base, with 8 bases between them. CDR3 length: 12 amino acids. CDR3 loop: CASTLGSYEQYF. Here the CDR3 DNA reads TGTGCCAGCACCCTTGGGTCCTACGAGCAGTACTTC.

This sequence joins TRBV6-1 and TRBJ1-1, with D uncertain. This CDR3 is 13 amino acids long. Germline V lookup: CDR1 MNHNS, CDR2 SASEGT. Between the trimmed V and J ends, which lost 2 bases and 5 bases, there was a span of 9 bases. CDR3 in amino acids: CASSEYVETEAFF. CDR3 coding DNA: TGTGCCAGCAGTGAATATGTAGAGACTGAAGCTTTCTTT.

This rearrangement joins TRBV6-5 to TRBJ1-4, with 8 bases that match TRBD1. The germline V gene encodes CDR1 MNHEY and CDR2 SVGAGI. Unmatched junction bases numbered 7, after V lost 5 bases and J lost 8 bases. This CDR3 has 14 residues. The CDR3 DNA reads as TGTGCCAGCAGTAACCGGACAGGGCGGGAAAAACTGTTTTTT. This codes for CASSNRTGREKLFF.

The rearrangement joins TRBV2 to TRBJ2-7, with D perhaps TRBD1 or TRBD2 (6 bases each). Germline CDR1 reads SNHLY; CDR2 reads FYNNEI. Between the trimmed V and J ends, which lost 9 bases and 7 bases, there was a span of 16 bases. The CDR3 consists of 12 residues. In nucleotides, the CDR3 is TGTGCCAGAGGGGGGAGTTTACATGAGCAGTACTTC. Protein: CARGGSLHEQYF. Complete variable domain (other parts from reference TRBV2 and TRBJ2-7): EPEVTQTPSHQVTQMGQEVILRCVPISNHLYFYWYRQILGQKVEFLVSFYNNEISEKSEIFDDQFSVERPDGSNFTLKIRSTKLEDSAMYFCARGGSLHEQYFGPGTRLTVT.

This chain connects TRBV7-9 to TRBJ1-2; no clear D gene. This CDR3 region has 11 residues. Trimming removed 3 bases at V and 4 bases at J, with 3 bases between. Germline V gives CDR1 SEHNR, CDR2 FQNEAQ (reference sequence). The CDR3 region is CASSFGYGYTF. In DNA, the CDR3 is TGTGCCAGCAGCTTCGGCTATGGCTACACCTTC. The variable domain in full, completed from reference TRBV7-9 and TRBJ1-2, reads DTGVSQNPRHKITKRGQNVTFRCDPISEHNRLYWYRQTLGQGPEFLTYFQNEAQLEKSRLLSDRFSAERPKGSFSTLEIQRTEQGDSAMYLCASSFGYGYTFGSGTRLTVV.

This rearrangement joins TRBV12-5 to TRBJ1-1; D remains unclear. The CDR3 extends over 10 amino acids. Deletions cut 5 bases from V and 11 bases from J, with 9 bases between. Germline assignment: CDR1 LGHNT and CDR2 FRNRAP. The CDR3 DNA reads TGTGCTAGTGGTCTTCACCCCGCTTTCTTT. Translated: CASGLHPAFF.

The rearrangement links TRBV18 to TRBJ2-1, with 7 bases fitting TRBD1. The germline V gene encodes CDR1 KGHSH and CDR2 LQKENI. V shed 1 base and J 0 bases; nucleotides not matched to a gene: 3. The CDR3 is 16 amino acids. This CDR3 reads CASSPQGQVSYNEQFF. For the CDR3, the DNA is TGTGCCAGCTCACCACAAGGACAGGTCTCCTACAATGAGCAGTTCTTC.

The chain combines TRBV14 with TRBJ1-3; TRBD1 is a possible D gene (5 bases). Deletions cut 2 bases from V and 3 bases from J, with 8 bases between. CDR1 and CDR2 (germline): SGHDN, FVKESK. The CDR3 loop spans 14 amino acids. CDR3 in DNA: TGTGCCAGCAGCCAACAGACAGTTGGAAACACCATATATTTT. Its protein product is CASSQQTVGNTIYF.

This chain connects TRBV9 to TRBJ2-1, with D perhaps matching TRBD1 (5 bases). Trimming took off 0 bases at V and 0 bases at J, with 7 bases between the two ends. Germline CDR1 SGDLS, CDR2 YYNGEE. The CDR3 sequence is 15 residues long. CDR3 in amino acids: CASSVEGVSYNEQFF. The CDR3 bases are TGTGCCAGCAGCGTAGAAGGGGTCTCCTACAATGAGCAGTTCTTC.

CDR3 amino acids: CASSYSKGPGEKLFF. As DNA, the CDR3 is TGTGCCAGCAGTTACTCGAAAGGTCCCGGTGAAAAACTGTTTTTT. The chain couples TRBV6-5 to TRBJ1-4; the D is unclear. CDR1 and CDR2 (germline): MNHEY, SVGAGI. This CDR3 comprises 15 residues. Trimming cost V 0 bases and J 7 bases, with 12 bases left between them.

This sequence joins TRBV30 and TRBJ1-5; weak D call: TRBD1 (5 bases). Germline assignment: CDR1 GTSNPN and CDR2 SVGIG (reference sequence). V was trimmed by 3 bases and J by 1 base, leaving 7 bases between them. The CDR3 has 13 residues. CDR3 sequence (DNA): TGTGCCTGGAGCCGGGACAGCAATCAGCCCCAGCATTTT. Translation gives CAWSRDSNQPQHF.

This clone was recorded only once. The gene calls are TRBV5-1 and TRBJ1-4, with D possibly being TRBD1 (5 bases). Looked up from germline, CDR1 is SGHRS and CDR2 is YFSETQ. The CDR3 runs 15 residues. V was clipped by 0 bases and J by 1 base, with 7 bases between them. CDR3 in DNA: TGCGCCAGCAGCTTGGATAGGGGAACTAATGAAAAACTGTTTTTT. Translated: CASSLDRGTNEKLFF.